This is a list of T cell receptor beta chains from one sample in a study of blood T cell repertoires in COVID-19. Clones were sequenced by immunoSEQ multiplex PCR, and TCRdb holds only the in-frame ones, with some missing. Of roughly 250,000 clones in the sample, less than 85% were seen once. The specimen sequenced was peripheral blood. Receptors originate from a woman aged 80 or over with active or convalescent COVID-19. Each CDR3 is given with its conserved first and last residue. The order of the fields is clone size, D gene, J gene, V gene, CDR3 DNA, CDR3 protein. A D gene is named only where the DNA matches it firmly. Expanded clones are given a class, and other clones once, few, many or no size at all.

clone_size: NA
d_call: TRBD2
j_call: TRBJ2-7
v_call: TRBV27
cdr3_nt: TGTGCCAGCAGTCCACCCGGACTAGCGGGGGCCTTATACGAGCAGTACTTC
cdr3_aa: CASSPPGLAGALYEQYF

clone_size: NA
d_call: TRBD2
j_call: TRBJ2-1
v_call: TRBV6-5
cdr3_nt: TGTGCCAGCAGCCATGGACTAGCGGGACACAATGAGCAGTTCTTC
cdr3_aa: CASSHGLAGHNEQFF

clone_size: NA
d_call: NA
j_call: TRBJ1-5
v_call: TRBV18
cdr3_nt: TGTGCCAGCTCCCCCGGAACGGGGGATACTCAGCCCCAGCATTTT
cdr3_aa: CASSPGTGDTQPQHF

clone_size: NA
d_call: TRBD1
j_call: TRBJ1-1
v_call: TRBV5-1
cdr3_nt: TGCGCCAGCAGCTTGGTAGGGGGCACCACTGAAGCTTTCTTT
cdr3_aa: CASSLVGGTTEAFF

clone_size: NA
d_call: NA
j_call: TRBJ2-3
v_call: TRBV5-1
cdr3_nt: TGCGCCAGCAGCTTGGAACGACTGGCTTCTTCAGATACGCAGTATTTT
cdr3_aa: CASSLERLASSDTQYF

clone_size: NA
d_call: TRBD1
j_call: TRBJ2-3
v_call: TRBV27
cdr3_nt: TGTGCCAGCAGTCCCCGGACAGGGGCTAGCACAGATACGCAGTATTTT
cdr3_aa: CASSPRTGASTDTQYF

clone_size: NA
d_call: NA
j_call: TRBJ1-2
v_call: TRBV30
cdr3_nt: TGTGCCTGGAGTCGACTGAGAGATAACTATGGCTACACCTTC
cdr3_aa: CAWSRLRDNYGYTF

clone_size: few
d_call: TRBD2
j_call: TRBJ2-3
v_call: TRBV9
cdr3_nt: TGTGCCAGCAATAGCGGGGGGGCCCGCACAGATACGCAGTATTTT
cdr3_aa: CASNSGGARTDTQYF

clone_size: NA
d_call: NA
j_call: TRBJ1-1
v_call: TRBV29-1
cdr3_nt: TGCAGCGTGACGCGGAATCAGAACACTGAAGCTTTCTTT
cdr3_aa: CSVTRNQNTEAFF

clone_size: NA
d_call: NA
j_call: TRBJ2-3
v_call: TRBV2
cdr3_nt: TGTGCCAGCAAGAGGCAAGGTCAAACAGATACGCAGTATTTT
cdr3_aa: CASKRQGQTDTQYF

clone_size: NA
d_call: TRBD1
j_call: TRBJ2-7
v_call: TRBV28
cdr3_nt: TGTGCCAGCAGTCCGACAGGGGAAATCTACGAGCAGTACTTC
cdr3_aa: CASSPTGEIYEQYF

clone_size: once
d_call: TRBD2
j_call: TRBJ2-1
v_call: TRBV11-2
cdr3_nt: TGTGCCAGCAGCCCAATAGCGGGAGCCAGTGAGCAGTTCTTC
cdr3_aa: CASSPIAGASEQFF

clone_size: NA
d_call: NA
j_call: TRBJ1-1
v_call: TRBV6-4
cdr3_nt: TGTGCCAGCAGTGGACAGCTGAACACTGAAGCTTTCTTT
cdr3_aa: CASSGQLNTEAFF

clone_size: NA
d_call: NA
j_call: TRBJ2-1
v_call: TRBV10-1
cdr3_nt: TGCGCCAGCAGTGATAGCGCCCTTACCTACAATGAGCAGTTCTTC
cdr3_aa: CASSDSALTYNEQFF

clone_size: NA
d_call: TRBD1
j_call: TRBJ2-2
v_call: TRBV19
cdr3_nt: TGTGCCAGTAGTCCCCGACAGGGGGCCGGCGGGGAGCTGTTTTTT
cdr3_aa: CASSPRQGAGGELFF